This passage covers 11 T cell receptor beta chains from one sample sequenced in a study of CD8 T cells in Susac syndrome. Reverse transcription of about 0.5 to 1 ug RNA used random hexamers. MiXCR was run by TCRdb on the immunoSEQ multiplex PCR reads, yielding one entry per CDR3 protein. The table records tens of thousands of distinct CDR3 sequences, over 95% of them present only once. Source material: CD4+ T cells from PBMCs. The receptors stem from a human donor with multiple sclerosis.

In this sample, this clonotype turned up once. The V call is TRBV9, the J call TRBJ2-7; D is unresolved. This CDR3 is built from 14 residues. Germline assignment: CDR1 SGDLS and CDR2 YYNGEE. The V and J ends lost 0 bases and 4 bases respectively, with 11 bases between them. The CDR3: CASSVGDLGYEQYF. The CDR3 bases are TGTGCCAGCAGCGTAGGGGATTTAGGGTACGAGCAGTACTTC.

This chain connects TRBV5-1 to TRBJ1-2, with 8 bases lining up with TRBD1. This CDR3 has 16 residues. Germline V CDR1 and CDR2: SGHRS, YFSETQ. The trim removed 0 bases at V and 4 bases at J, leaving 8 bases unmatched. CDR3 amino acids: CASSLDPGQGAYGYTF. The DNA for the CDR3 is TGCGCCAGCAGCTTGGATCCCGGACAGGGCGCCTATGGCTACACCTTC.

V and J are TRBV5-1 and TRBJ2-7; 7 nucleotides match TRBD2. The CDR3 sequence is 17 residues long. Germline trimming cut 2 bases from V and 0 bases from J; bases unmatched to any gene: 11. From germline, CDR1 is SGHRS and CDR2 YFSETQ. CDR3 coding DNA: TGCGCCAGCAGCTTACTAACGGGCGGGACTAACTCCTACGAGCAGTACTTC. Its translation: CASSLLTGGTNSYEQYF.

V is TRBV3-1 and J is TRBJ2-1; tentatively, D is TRBD1 (6 bases). The germline CDR1 and CDR2 sequences are LGHDT and YNNKEL (reference sequence). This CDR3 has 15 residues. V dropped 4 bases and J dropped 0 bases, with 10 bases sitting between them. The CDR3, as DNA: TGTGCCAGCAGCCTATGGACAGACTCCTACAATGAGCAGTTCTTC. Translation gives CASSLWTDSYNEQFF.

The V call is TRBV1, the J call TRBJ2-1; TRBD1, as called in the table, went unchecked against the DNA. TRBV1 is a pseudogene. This CDR3 has 13 amino acids. The CDR3 sequence: CTSRGKGVNEQFF. CDR3 DNA sequence: TGCACCAGCAGGGGTAAAGGGGTTAATGAGCAGTTCTTC.

V and J are TRBV3-1 and TRBJ1-1; TRBD1 matches at 7 bases. The trim removed 0 bases at V and 7 bases at J, leaving 17 bases unmatched. The CDR3 covers 18 residues. CDR1 is LGHDT and CDR2 is YNNKEL in the germline V gene (reference sequence). The CDR3 here is CASSQDPGAGGPNGEAFF. The CDR3 nucleotides are TGTGCCAGCAGCCAAGATCCGGGGGCAGGGGGGCCCAACGGTGAAGCTTTCTTT.

The CDR3 DNA sequence: TGTGCCAGCAGCTTATCTCTGGGACAGGGTACCTACGAGCAGTACTTC. This translates into CASSLSLGQGTYEQYF. V gene TRBV11-3 combines with J gene TRBJ2-7; 9 bases match TRBD1. The V gene's germline CDR1 is SGHNT and CDR2 YENEEA. With 2 bases clipped from V and 2 bases from J, the junction kept 7 bases outside the gene matches. The length of the CDR3 is 16 residues.

In its sample, this clonotype was seen a few times. This rearrangement joins TRBV5-4 to TRBJ2-3; 9 nucleotides align to TRBD2. This CDR3 has 15 amino acids. Germline lookup yields CDR1 SGHNT and CDR2 YYREEE (reference sequence). Unmatched junction bases numbered 10, after V lost 5 bases and J lost 6 bases. CDR3 protein: CASSFSGGRQDTQYF. The DNA of the CDR3 is TGTGCCAGCAGTTTTAGCGGGGGCCGTCAGGATACGCAGTATTTT.

The chain recombines TRBV30 with TRBJ2-2; 7 bases fit TRBD1. CDR1 and CDR2 from the germline V gene are GTSNPN and SVGIG (reference sequence). V lost 0 bases and J lost 4; bases outside the gene matches: 5. The CDR3 is 15 residues long. The CDR3 is CAWSVQGPGTGELFF. The DNA of the CDR3 is TGTGCCTGGAGTGTACAGGGGCCCGGCACCGGGGAGCTGTTTTTT.

The chain carries TRBV20-1 and TRBJ2-7, with 8 bases identical to TRBD1. The V gene's germline CDR1 is DFQATT and CDR2 SNEGSKA (reference sequence). The CDR3 extends over 16 amino acids. V lost 6 bases to trimming and J lost 5 bases; unmatched junction nucleotides: 18. Written as DNA, the CDR3 is TGCAGTGCCCGGAGCGGACAGGGACTTCTGGGAGACGAGCAGTACTTC. Translated, it gives CSARSGQGLLGDEQYF.

The chain is built from TRBV29-1 and TRBJ2-7; D may be TRBD1 or TRBD2 (5 bases each). Germline CDR1 and CDR2: SQVTM and ANQGSEA. CDR3 length: 13 amino acids. The V and J ends lost 4 bases and 0 bases respectively, with 10 bases between them. The CDR3 spells CSVAGTVSYEQYF. CDR3 coding DNA: TGCAGCGTTGCCGGGACGGTCTCCTACGAGCAGTACTTC.